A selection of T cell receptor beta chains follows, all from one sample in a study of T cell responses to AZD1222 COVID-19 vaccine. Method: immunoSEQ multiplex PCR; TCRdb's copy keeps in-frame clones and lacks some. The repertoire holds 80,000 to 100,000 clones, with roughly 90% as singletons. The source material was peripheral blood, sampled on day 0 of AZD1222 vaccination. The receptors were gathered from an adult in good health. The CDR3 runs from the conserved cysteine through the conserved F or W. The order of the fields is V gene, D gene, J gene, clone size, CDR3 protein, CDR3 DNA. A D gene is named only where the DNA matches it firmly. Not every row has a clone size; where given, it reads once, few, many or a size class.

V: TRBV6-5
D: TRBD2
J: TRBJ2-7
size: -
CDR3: CASSYSGSGGEQYF
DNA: TGTGCCAGCAGTTACTCTGGGTCGGGGGGGGAGCAGTACTTC

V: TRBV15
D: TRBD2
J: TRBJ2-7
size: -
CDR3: CATSRDLGGGSYEQYF
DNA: TGTGCCACCAGCAGAGATCTGGGCGGGGGCTCCTACGAGCAGTACTTC

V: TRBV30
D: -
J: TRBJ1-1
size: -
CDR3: CAWSGFFEAFF
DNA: TGTGCCTGGAGTGGGTTTTTTGAAGCTTTCTTT

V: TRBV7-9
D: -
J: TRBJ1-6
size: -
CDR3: CASSLGDGLAYNSPLHF
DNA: TGTGCCAGCAGCTTAGGGGACGGACTGGCCTATAATTCACCCCTCCACTTT

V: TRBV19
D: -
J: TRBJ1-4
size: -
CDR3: CASSNRQATNEKLFF
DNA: TGTGCCAGTAGTAACCGACAGGCAACTAATGAAAAACTGTTTTTT

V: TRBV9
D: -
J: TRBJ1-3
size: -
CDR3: CASSVGAGANTIYF
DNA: TGTGCCAGCAGCGTAGGGGCAGGGGCTAACACCATATATTTT

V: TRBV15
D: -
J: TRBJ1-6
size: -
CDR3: CATSRVAGSSYNSPLHF
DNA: TGTGCCACCAGCAGAGTAGCAGGGAGCTCCTATAATTCACCCCTCCACTTT

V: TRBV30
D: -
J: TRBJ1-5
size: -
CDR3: CAWSSGGNQPQHF
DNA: TGTGCCTGGAGTTCAGGTGGGAATCAGCCCCAGCATTTT

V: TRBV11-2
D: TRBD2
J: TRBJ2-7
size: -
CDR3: CASSKRDPTYEQYF
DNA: TGTGCCAGCAGCAAGCGGGACCCGACCTACGAGCAGTACTTC

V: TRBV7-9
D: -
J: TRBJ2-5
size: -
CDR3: CASSLGAAQETQYF
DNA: TGTGCCAGCAGCTTAGGGGCAGCACAAGAGACCCAGTACTTC

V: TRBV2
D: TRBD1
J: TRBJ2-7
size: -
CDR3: CASSGQGSEQYF
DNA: TGTGCCAGCAGTGGACAGGGCTCCGAGCAGTACTTC

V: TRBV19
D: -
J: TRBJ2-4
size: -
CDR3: CASSIWPGNIQYF
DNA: TGTGCCAGTAGTATATGGCCGGGAAACATTCAGTACTTC

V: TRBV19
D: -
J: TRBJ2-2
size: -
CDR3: CASSIEGAGGELFF
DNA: TGTGCCAGTAGTATAGAGGGGGCCGGCGGGGAGCTGTTTTTT

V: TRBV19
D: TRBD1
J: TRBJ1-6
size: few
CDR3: CASSSLPGQDNSPLHF
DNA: TGTGCCAGTAGTTCTCTTCCCGGACAGGATAATTCACCCCTCCACTTT

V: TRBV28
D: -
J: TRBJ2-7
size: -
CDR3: CASSPFPGAVFHEQYF
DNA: TGTGCCAGCAGTCCCTTCCCGGGGGCCGTTTTCCACGAGCAGTACTTC

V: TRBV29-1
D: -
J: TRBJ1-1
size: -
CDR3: CSVDRTAGAEAFF
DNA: TGCAGCGTTGACCGGACCGCTGGGGCTGAAGCTTTCTTT

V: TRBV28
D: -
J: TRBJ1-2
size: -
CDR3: CASRSPASGGYTF
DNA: TGTGCCAGCAGAAGTCCGGCGAGCGGGGGCTACACCTTC

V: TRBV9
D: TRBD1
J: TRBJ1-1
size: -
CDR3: CASSVVTGEPLGAFF
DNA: TGTGCCAGCAGCGTAGTCACAGGGGAGCCACTAGGAGCTTTCTTT

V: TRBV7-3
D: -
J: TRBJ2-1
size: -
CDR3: CASSPTLSKYNEQFF
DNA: TGTGCCAGCAGCCCGACACTCTCGAAATACAATGAGCAGTTCTTC

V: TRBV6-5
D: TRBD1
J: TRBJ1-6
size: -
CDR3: CASGGTERNSPLHF
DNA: TGTGCCAGCGGGGGGACAGAACGCAATTCACCCCTCCACTTT

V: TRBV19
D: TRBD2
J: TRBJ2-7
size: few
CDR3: CASSPRGFQDEQYF
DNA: TGTGCCAGTAGTCCGCGGGGGTTCCAGGACGAGCAGTACTTC

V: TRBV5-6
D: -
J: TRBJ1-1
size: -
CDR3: CASSLGGQPGGAFF
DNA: TGTGCCAGCAGCTTGGGAGGACAGCCGGGGGGAGCTTTCTTT

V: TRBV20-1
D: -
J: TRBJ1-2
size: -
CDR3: CSASLARGNYGYTF
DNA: TGCAGTGCTAGTCTGGCCAGGGGAAACTATGGCTACACCTTC

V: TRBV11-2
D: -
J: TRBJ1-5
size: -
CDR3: CASSLSFRRGSNQPQHF
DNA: TGTGCCAGCAGCTTAAGTTTTAGGCGGGGAAGCAATCAGCCCCAGCATTTT

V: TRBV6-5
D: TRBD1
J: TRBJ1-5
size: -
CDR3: CASSALRTGVQPQHF
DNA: TGTGCCAGCAGCGCTCTACGGACAGGGGTCCAGCCCCAGCATTTT